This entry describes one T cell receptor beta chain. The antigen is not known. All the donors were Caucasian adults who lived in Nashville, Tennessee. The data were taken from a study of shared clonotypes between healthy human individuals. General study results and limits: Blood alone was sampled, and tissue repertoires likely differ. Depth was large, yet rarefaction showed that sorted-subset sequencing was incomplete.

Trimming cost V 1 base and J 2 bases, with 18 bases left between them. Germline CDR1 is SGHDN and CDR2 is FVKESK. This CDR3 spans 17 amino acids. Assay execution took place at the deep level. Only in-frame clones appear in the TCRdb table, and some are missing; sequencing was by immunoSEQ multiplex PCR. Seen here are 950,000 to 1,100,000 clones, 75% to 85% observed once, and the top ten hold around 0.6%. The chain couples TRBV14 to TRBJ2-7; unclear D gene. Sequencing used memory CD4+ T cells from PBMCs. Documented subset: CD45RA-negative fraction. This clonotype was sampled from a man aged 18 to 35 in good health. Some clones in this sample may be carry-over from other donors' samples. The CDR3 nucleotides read TGTGCCAGCAGCCAAGTCCCCTGGACCCGGATGGCCTACGAGCAGTACTTC. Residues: CASSQVPWTRMAYEQYF.